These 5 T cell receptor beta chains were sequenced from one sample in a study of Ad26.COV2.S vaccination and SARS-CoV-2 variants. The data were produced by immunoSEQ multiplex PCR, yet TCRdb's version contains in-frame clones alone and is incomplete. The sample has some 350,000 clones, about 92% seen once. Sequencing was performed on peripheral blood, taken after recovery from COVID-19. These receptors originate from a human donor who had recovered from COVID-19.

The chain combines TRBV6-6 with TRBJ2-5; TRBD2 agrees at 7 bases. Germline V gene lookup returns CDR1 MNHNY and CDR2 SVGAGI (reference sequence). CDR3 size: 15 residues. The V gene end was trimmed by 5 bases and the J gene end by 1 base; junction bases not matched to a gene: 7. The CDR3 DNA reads TGTGCCAGCAGTCGAGCGGGGCCTCCCCAAGAGACCCAGTACTTC. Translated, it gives CASSRAGPPQETQYF.

The CDR3 DNA reads TGCGCCAGCAGTGAGATGGGGGTCGGGGAGCTGTTTTTT. This codes for CASSEMGVGELFF. The chain joins TRBV10-1 to TRBJ2-2; either TRBD1 or TRBD2 may supply D (5 bases each). V lost 2 bases, J lost 7 bases, and 8 bases lay in between. CDR1 and CDR2 from the germline V gene are WNHNN and SYGVQD (reference sequence). The CDR3 is 13 residues long.

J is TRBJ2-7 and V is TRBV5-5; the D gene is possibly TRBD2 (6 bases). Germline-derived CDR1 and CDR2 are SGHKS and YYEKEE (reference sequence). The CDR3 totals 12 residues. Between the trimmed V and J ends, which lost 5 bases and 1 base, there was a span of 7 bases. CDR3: CASRAGSYEQYF. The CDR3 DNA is TGTGCCAGCAGGGCGGGGTCCTACGAGCAGTACTTC.

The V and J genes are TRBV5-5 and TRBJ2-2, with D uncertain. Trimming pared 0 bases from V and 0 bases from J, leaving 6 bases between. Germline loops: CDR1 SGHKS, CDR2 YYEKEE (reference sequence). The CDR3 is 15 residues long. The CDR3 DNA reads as TGTGCCAGCAGCTTGGGAGGCGCGAACACCGGGGAGCTGTTTTTT. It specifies CASSLGGANTGELFF.

CDR3 nucleotides: TGTGCCAGCAGCTTAGAGAGCGGGGGTTCCTACAATGAGCAGTTCTTC. It specifies CASSLESGGSYNEQFF. The rearrangement uses TRBV7-2 and TRBJ2-1; 8 bases map to TRBD2. The CDR3 covers 16 residues. The ends lost 1 base at V and 1 base at J; junction bases unmatched: 3. CDR1 is SGHTA, CDR2 FQGNSA, per germline.